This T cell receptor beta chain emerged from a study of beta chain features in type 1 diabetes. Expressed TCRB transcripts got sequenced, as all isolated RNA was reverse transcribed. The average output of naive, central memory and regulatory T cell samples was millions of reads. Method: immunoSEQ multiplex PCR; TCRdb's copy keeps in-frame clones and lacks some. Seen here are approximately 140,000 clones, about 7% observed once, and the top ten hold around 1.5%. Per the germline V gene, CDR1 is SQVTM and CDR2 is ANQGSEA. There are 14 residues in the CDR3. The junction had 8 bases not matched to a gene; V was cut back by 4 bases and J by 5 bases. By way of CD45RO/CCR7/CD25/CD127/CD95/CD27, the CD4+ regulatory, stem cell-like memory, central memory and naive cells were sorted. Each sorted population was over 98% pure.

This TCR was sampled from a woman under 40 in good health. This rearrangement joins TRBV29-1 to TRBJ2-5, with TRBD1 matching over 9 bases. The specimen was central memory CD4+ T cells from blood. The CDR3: CSVGRQGVRETQYF. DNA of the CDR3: TGCAGCGTTGGGCGACAGGGGGTTAGGGAGACCCAGTACTTC.